This T cell receptor (beta chain) is drawn from a study of cytomegalovirus exposure and HLA in healthy donors. Per germline, CDR1 SGHNT and CDR2 YENEEA. The CDR3 spans 14 residues. Trimming removed 8 bases from V and 10 bases from J; junction bases left unmatched: 13. The PCR was carried out with 60 Vbeta primers and 13 Jbeta primers. Method: immunoSEQ multiplex PCR; TCRdb's copy keeps in-frame clones and lacks some. In the table there are approximately 100,000 clones, roughly four fifths of which are singletons. The sequenced sample consisted of PBMCs. The receptor's source is a male donor in good health and CMV-seropositive. V gene TRBV11-3 combines with J gene TRBJ2-1, with TRBD1 identical over 8 bases. The CDR3 region has the DNA TGTGCCAGCCTGAGACGGACAGGGAACGGGGAGCAGTTCTTC. Protein: CASLRRTGNGEQFF.